This T cell receptor beta chain comes out of a study of cytomegalovirus exposure and HLA in healthy donors. Study information: HLA-typed donors contributed 80 million or so unique TCRs, which were held in an early data release. Whole-study results and caveats: Later on, an analysis tied approximately 15,000 TCR beta sequences to HLA alleles at 0.05 false discovery rate. Rates of TCR association differed by HLA locus in a later analysis, with DRB1 highest and HLA-C lowest.

V lost 5 bases to trimming and J lost 0 bases; unmatched junction nucleotides: 1. This CDR3 has 14 amino acids. Germline V CDR1 and CDR2: LNHDA, SQIVND (reference sequence). This clone turned up a few times. Its antigen is not known. PCR involved 60 Vbeta and 13 Jbeta primers. Authors' data handling: Later analysis identified tens of millions of unique TCR beta chains, 9 million to 13 million shared. Sequencing was performed with immunoSEQ multiplex PCR; in TCRdb, only in-frame clones are kept and a portion is missing. V and J calls and clone size are given by that table; D and trimming were obtained from the DNA. The sample has 90,000 to 100,000 clones; 65% to 85% are singletons.

Sequencing was carried out using PBMCs. The sequence was obtained from a woman aged 60-70 years in good health and CMV-seropositive. This chain links TRBV19 with TRBJ2-1; 7 nucleotides agree with TRBD2. The CDR3 DNA sequence: TGTGCCAGTAGTGGCGGGGGCTCCTACAATGAGCAGTTCTTC. Translation gives CASSGGGSYNEQFF.